The next 18 T cell receptor beta chains were all read from a single sample in a study of beta chain features in type 1 diabetes. Points from the study as a whole: In every one of the four CD4+ subsets, TCRB CDR3s were moderately but significantly shorter in Type 1 diabetes patients.

Expressed TCRB transcripts got sequenced, as all isolated RNA was reverse transcribed. Produced via immunoSEQ multiplex PCR; TCRdb's table is partial and in-frame only. In the table there are about 280,000 clones, about 15% of which are singletons. Antigens for these TCRs are unknown. The specimen sequenced was naive CD4+ T cells from blood. The receptors were gathered from a man between 18 and 35 years old with type 1 diabetes.

This clone has a handful of counts. The rearrangement uses TRBV5-1 and TRBJ2-3; tentatively, D is TRBD2 (6 bases). Trimming left V 4 bases short and J 6 bases short, with 15 bases between. Germline values: CDR1 SGHRS, CDR2 YFSETQ. This CDR3 is 14 amino acids long. CDR3 nucleotide sequence: TGCGCCAGCAGCGCTGGAGCGGGCCGGGATACGCAGTATTTT. Protein sequence: CASSAGAGRDTQYF.

V gene TRBV5-4 combines with J gene TRBJ1-5; D is undetermined. Trimming cost V 0 bases and J 6 bases, with 10 bases left between them. The CDR3 has 14 amino acids. Germline CDR1 reads SGHNT; CDR2 reads YYREEE (reference sequence). CDR3 DNA: TGTGCCAGCAGCTTGGACAGAAGTATTCAGCCCCAGCATTTT. The encoded protein is CASSLDRSIQPQHF.

This clone was counted between two and nine times. The chain couples TRBV7-9 to TRBJ2-7; D not certain. The CDR3 spans 11 residues. Germline assignment: CDR1 SEHNR and CDR2 FQNEAQ (reference sequence). V shed 2 bases and J shed 4 bases, with 3 bases lying between them. CDR3 nucleotides: TGTGCCAGCAGCTTACAGTACGAGCAGTACTTC. Translation gives CASSLQYEQYF.

The rearrangement uses TRBV28 and TRBJ2-7, with 8 bases fitting TRBD1. This CDR3 contains 12 residues. J gave up 12 bases and V 3 bases, and 7 bases lay outside the gene matches. The germline gives CDR1 MDHEN, CDR2 SYDVKM. The CDR3, as DNA: TGTGCCAGCAGTTTTAGTCAGGGACAGGCGTACTTC. Encoded protein: CASSFSQGQAYF.

This clone was seen a handful of times. CDR3 region: CASSRTGSPYEQYF. The CDR3, as DNA: TGTGCCAGCAGCAGGACAGGGTCCCCCTACGAGCAGTACTTC. The chain is built from TRBV7-9 and TRBJ2-7; 8 bases line up with TRBD1. Germline V gene sequence: CDR1 SEHNR, CDR2 FQNEAQ (reference sequence). V was pared by 5 bases and J by 2 bases, with 5 bases of the junction left unmatched. The CDR3 has 14 residues.

The rearrangement joins TRBV7-9 to TRBJ2-6, with D perhaps TRBD1 (6 bases). Germline V gene lookup returns CDR1 SEHNR and CDR2 FQNEAQ (reference sequence). V lost 5 bases, J lost 4 bases, and 12 bases lay in between. This CDR3 has 15 amino acids. The CDR3 sequence: CASSAMRGGANVLTF. The CDR3 bases are TGTGCCAGCAGCGCGATGAGGGGGGGGGCCAACGTCCTGACTTTC.

This clone was counted a few times. The gene calls are TRBV7-9 and TRBJ2-2; 11 bases map to TRBD2. The CDR3 is made up of 16 amino acids. J gave up 5 bases and V 5 bases, and 7 bases lay outside the gene matches. Germline values: CDR1 SEHNR, CDR2 FQNEAQ (reference sequence). The CDR3 spells CASSPTSGGETGELFF. In DNA, the CDR3 is TGTGCCAGCAGCCCAACTAGCGGGGGAGAAACCGGGGAGCTGTTTTTT. Full variable domain (outside the CDR3, taken from reference TRBV7-9 and TRBJ2-2): DTGVSQNPRHKITKRGQNVTFRCDPISEHNRLYWYRQTLGQGPEFLTYFQNEAQLEKSRLLSDRFSAERPKGSFSTLEIQRTEQGDSAMYLCASSPTSGGETGELFFGEGSRLTVL.

This clone has just a few counts. The V gene is TRBV7-9, the J gene TRBJ1-2; D possibly corresponds to TRBD1 (6 bases). From germline, CDR1 is SEHNR and CDR2 FQNEAQ (reference sequence). There are 15 residues in the CDR3. V was cut by 4 bases and J by 1 base, with 13 bases left in between. This chain's CDR3 is CASSSIRGINYGYTF. CDR3 coding DNA: TGTGCCAGCAGCTCGATAAGGGGGATTAACTATGGCTACACCTTC.

The chain recombines TRBV25-1 with TRBJ1-1; TRBD1 might be the D (6 bases). V lost 6 bases and J 11 bases, leaving 16 bases between the germline ends. Germline loops: CDR1 MGHDK, CDR2 SYGVNS. CDR3 size: 12 residues. CDR3 DNA sequence: TGTGCCAGCAGAGGGCAGGGGATAGTGGCTTTCTTT. It yields the protein CASRGQGIVAFF.

This clone has just a few counts. V and J are TRBV28 and TRBJ2-5, with 8 bases matching TRBD2. The CDR3 has 13 amino acids. Germline CDR1 MDHEN, CDR2 SYDVKM. V lost 10 bases, J lost 1 base, and 5 bases stayed unmatched. The CDR3 loop reads CAITGGAQETQYF. In nucleotides, the CDR3 is TGTGCCATCACCGGGGGGGCCCAAGAGACCCAGTACTTC.

J is TRBJ1-2 and V is TRBV12-2. TRBV12-2 is a listed pseudogene. The CDR3 sequence is 17 residues long. The DNA of the CDR3 is TGTGCAAGTCGCTCCGCTAACGGTCGGGAGATTAACTATGGCTACACCTTC. It codes for CASRSANGREINYGYTF.

The gene calls are TRBV5-4 and TRBJ2-7; D remains unclear. Trimming cost V 4 bases and J 2 bases, with 4 bases left between them. The CDR3 sequence is 11 residues long. From germline, CDR1 is SGHNT and CDR2 YYREEE (reference sequence). Here the CDR3 reads CASSRAYEQYF. The CDR3 DNA is TGTGCCAGCAGCAGAGCCTACGAGCAGTACTTC.

This clone was seen only a few times. This chain uses TRBV5-4 with TRBJ2-7; 7 bases match TRBD2. After removal of 1 base from V and 2 bases from J, the junction contained 3 bases not matched to a gene. This CDR3 comprises 14 residues. The germline CDR1 and CDR2 sequences are SGHNT and YYREEE (reference sequence). The CDR3 region is CASSLSLAAYEQYF. The CDR3 DNA follows: TGTGCCAGCAGCTTGTCCCTAGCGGCCTACGAGCAGTACTTC.

This clone was found a few times. The chain carries TRBV30 and TRBJ2-1; D is perhaps TRBD1 (5 bases). V shed 0 bases and J shed 8 bases, with 11 bases lying between them. The CDR3 is 13 amino acids. Germline V CDR1 and CDR2: GTSNPN, SVGIG (reference sequence). This chain's CDR3 is CAWSVKGSYEQFF. The CDR3, as DNA: TGTGCCTGGAGTGTAAAGGGGTCTTATGAGCAGTTCTTC.

The chain couples TRBV5-4 to TRBJ2-1; D uncertain. Between the trimmed V and J ends, which lost 0 bases and 6 bases, there was a span of 4 bases. The CDR3 has 12 residues. In germline, CDR1 is SGHNT, CDR2 YYREEE (reference sequence). DNA for the CDR3: TGTGCCAGCAGCTTGGACAGCAATGAGCAGTTCTTC. Amino acid sequence: CASSLDSNEQFF.

This clone was seen a few times. This chain uses TRBV2 with TRBJ2-7; D is ambiguous. This CDR3 comprises 12 residues. V was shortened by 7 bases and J by 3 bases, with 10 bases between the two germline ends. Germline V gene sequence: CDR1 SNHLY, CDR2 FYNNEI. CDR3 loop: CASTDINYEQYF. CDR3 DNA sequence: TGTGCCAGCACCGACATTAACTACGAGCAGTACTTC.

This clone was counted only a few times. This rearrangement joins TRBV5-6 to TRBJ2-5; 7 positions agree with TRBD1. The CDR3 is made up of 14 amino acids. The ends lost 6 bases at V and 1 base at J; junction bases unmatched: 6. Germline assignment: CDR1 SGHDT and CDR2 YYEEEE. CDR3: CASNRDRAQETQYF. The DNA for the CDR3 is TGTGCCAGCAACCGGGACAGAGCCCAAGAGACCCAGTACTTC.

The rearrangement uses TRBV7-2 and TRBJ2-7; TRBD1 is a possible D gene (5 bases). The CDR3 totals 13 residues. The V and J ends lost 2 bases and 3 bases respectively, with 8 bases between them. CDR1 and CDR2 from the germline V gene are SGHTA and FQGNSA. CDR3 loop: CASSLRQSYEQYF. CDR3 bases: TGTGCCAGCAGCTTAAGACAGAGCTACGAGCAGTACTTC.